Presented here are 5 T cell receptor beta chains from one specimen sequenced in a study of blood T cell repertoires in COVID-19. The table came from immunoSEQ multiplex PCR; TCRdb's copy has only in-frame clones and leaves some out. The sample lists hundreds of thousands of clones; 80% to 90% were seen once. The specimen was peripheral blood. Receptors originate from a man aged 40-55 years with acute or convalescent COVID-19.

This clone was observed once. This rearrangement joins TRBV2 to TRBJ1-2; 11 bases are shared with TRBD1. Per the germline V gene, CDR1 is SNHLY and CDR2 is FYNNEI. This CDR3 has 14 amino acids. V shed 5 bases, J shed 8 bases, and the junction held 7 bases outside the gene matches. DNA of the CDR3: TGTGCCAGCAGTCGAGGACAGGGGGCGTTAGGCTACACCTTC. Protein product: CASSRGQGALGYTF.

About this clone itself: This same CDR3 is encoded by further DNA sequences in the sample. The V gene is TRBV9, the J gene TRBJ1-2; 8 bases agree with TRBD1. V lost 2 bases to trimming and J lost 2 bases; unmatched junction nucleotides: 2. The CDR3 runs 14 residues. Germline-derived CDR1 and CDR2 are SGDLS and YYNGEE. DNA for the CDR3: TGTGCCAGCAGCGTCGGACAGGGCAACTATGGCTACACCTTC. Residues: CASSVGQGNYGYTF.

The rearrangement uses TRBV24-1 and TRBJ2-2; TRBD2 aligns across 11 bases. Unmatched junction bases numbered 5, after V lost 0 bases and J lost 0 bases. The CDR3 extends over 19 amino acids. CDR1 is KGHDR and CDR2 is SFDVKD in the germline V gene. The CDR3 reads CATSDLGLAGGPNTGELFF. CDR3 DNA: TGTGCCACCAGTGATTTGGGGCTAGCGGGGGGCCCGAACACCGGGGAGCTGTTTTTT.

The chain employs TRBV6-5 and TRBJ2-7, with D perhaps matching TRBD1 (6 bases). CDR3 size: 14 residues. Trimming pared 5 bases from V and 5 bases from J, leaving 16 bases between. The germline gives CDR1 MNHEY, CDR2 SVGAGI. The CDR3 loop reads CASSTSGRGHEQYF. CDR3 coding DNA: TGTGCCAGCAGTACCTCGGGCAGGGGCCACGAGCAGTACTTC.

This clone was seen a single time. The chain carries TRBV6-6 and TRBJ2-2; D unclear. Per germline, CDR1 MNHNY and CDR2 SVGAGI (reference sequence). The CDR3 consists of 15 residues. Trimming shortened V by 2 bases and J by 4 bases, and 11 bases separated the two germline ends. The DNA for the CDR3 is TGTGCCAGCAGTTACGGAGTTAGCCCCACCGGGGAGCTGTTTTTT. This codes for CASSYGVSPTGELFF.